One sample yielded the 23 T cell receptor beta chains listed below, sequenced in a study of shared clonotypes between healthy human individuals. The assay was immunoSEQ multiplex PCR, and TCRdb's table has in-frame clones only and misses some. The sample consists of about 2.3 million clones, over 90% of them appearing once. Specimen: naive CD4+ T cells from PBMCs. Subset meaning: CD45RA+ positively selected. These receptors originate from a man aged 18 to 30 in good health. Some clones in this sample may be carry-over from other donors' samples.

The chain employs TRBV18 and TRBJ1-2, with D possibly matching TRBD1 (5 bases). Germline V gene sequence: CDR1 KGHSH, CDR2 LQKENI. V shed 5 bases and J shed 4 bases, with 17 bases lying between them. CDR3 length: 15 amino acids. The CDR3 nucleotides are TGTGCCAGCTCAGATTCGTCGACAGCCTTCTATGGCTACACCTTC. This sequence encodes CASSDSSTAFYGYTF.

This chain's CDR3 is CASSKGGKGRTHEAFF. The CDR3 region has the DNA TGTGCCAGCAGCAAAGGGGGTAAGGGACGGACTCATGAAGCTTTCTTT. This rearrangement joins TRBV21-1 to TRBJ1-1. TRBV21-1 has pseudogene status. The CDR3 consists of 16 residues.

The CDR3 nucleotides are TGTGCCAGCAGTTTTGGGGCCGGGGCTAGCGGGATCCGAAGGAGAAACATTCAGTACTTC. Its translation is CASSFGAGASGIRRRNIQYF. The V gene is TRBV28, the J gene TRBJ2-4, with 9 positions matching TRBD2. This CDR3 region has 20 residues. Germline V gives CDR1 MDHEN, CDR2 SYDVKM. The trim removed 3 bases at V and 6 bases at J, leaving 21 bases unmatched.

The chain has TRBV15 and TRBJ2-7; 7 bases line up with TRBD2. The germline gives CDR1 LNHNV, CDR2 YYDKDF (reference sequence). V lost 1 base and J lost 1; bases outside the gene matches: 4. The CDR3 runs to 15 residues. The CDR3 DNA is TGTGCCACCAGCAGAGGCGGGAGAAGGTCCTACGAGCAGTACTTC. Amino acids: CATSRGGRRSYEQYF. The entire variable domain, with the rest obtained from reference TRBV15 and TRBJ2-7, is as follows: DAMVIQNPRYQVTQFGKPVTLSCSQTLNHNVMYWYQQKSSQAPKLLFHYYDKDFNNEADTPDNFQSRRPNTSFCFLDIRSPGLGDTAMYLCATSRGGRRSYEQYFGPGTRLTVT.

V is TRBV19 and J is TRBJ1-1, with 8 positions matching TRBD1. The germline V gene encodes CDR1 LNHDA and CDR2 SQIVND (reference sequence). V shed 4 bases and J 4 bases; nucleotides not matched to a gene: 5. The CDR3 consists of 14 residues. CDR3 bases: TGTGCCAGTAGTAGACAGGGGAGTGGCACTGAAGCTTTCTTT. Translation: CASSRQGSGTEAFF.

This sequence joins TRBV30 and TRBJ2-5, with 7 positions matching TRBD2. The CDR3 has 12 residues. Germline loops: CDR1 GTSNPN, CDR2 SVGIG (reference sequence). Trimming cost V 4 bases and J 4 bases; bases outside gene matches: 3. The CDR3 spells CAWITGGETQYF. CDR3 coding DNA: TGTGCCTGGATAACGGGAGGAGAGACCCAGTACTTC. Together with reference TRBV30 and TRBJ2-5, the CDR3 gives the full variable domain: SQTIHQWPATLVQPVGSPLSLECTVEGTSNPNLYWYRQAAGRGLQLLFYSVGIGQISSEVPQNLSASRPQDRQFILSSKKLLLSDSGFYLCAWITGGETQYFGPGTRLLVL.

The chain has TRBV19 and TRBJ2-7; weak D call: TRBD1 (6 bases). Germline assignment: CDR1 LNHDA and CDR2 SQIVND (reference sequence). There are 13 residues in the CDR3. Trimming cost V 4 bases and J 3 bases, with 10 bases left between them. CDR3 DNA: TGTGCCAGTAGTAAACAGGGTTTCTACGAGCAGTACTTC. Amino acid sequence: CASSKQGFYEQYF.

CDR3 in DNA: TGTGCCAGCCGGGCAGCGGGAAGCTACGAGCAGTACTTC. It codes for CASRAAGSYEQYF. The genes are TRBV28 and TRBJ2-7; 7 bases match TRBD2. The CDR3 has 13 residues. The V and J ends lost 8 bases and 3 bases, in that order; junction bases with no gene match: 7. Germline CDR1 is MDHEN and CDR2 is SYDVKM.

This clone appeared a single time. The gene calls are TRBV10-3 and TRBJ2-6; D remains ambiguous. V lost 7 bases, J lost 0 bases, and 4 bases lay in between. The CDR3 loop spans 13 amino acids. Germline V CDR1 and CDR2: ENHRY, SYGVKD. CDR3 sequence: CAITASGANVLTF. The CDR3 DNA is TGTGCCATCACCGCCTCTGGGGCCAACGTCCTGACTTTC.

This rearrangement joins TRBV5-4 to TRBJ2-5, with 10 bases that match TRBD2. J gave up 5 bases and V 2 bases, and 6 bases lay outside the gene matches. The CDR3 is made up of 15 amino acids. Germline lookup yields CDR1 SGHNT and CDR2 YYREEE (reference sequence). CDR3 region: CASSLAGGPGETQYF. The CDR3 DNA follows: TGTGCCAGCAGCTTAGCGGGAGGGCCGGGGGAGACCCAGTACTTC.

The chain has TRBV11-2 and TRBJ2-1; D may be TRBD1 (5 bases). Deletions cut 0 bases from V and 7 bases from J, with 16 bases between. Germline assignment: CDR1 SGHAT and CDR2 FQNNGV. This CDR3 is built from 16 residues. The CDR3 DNA reads TGTGCCAGCAGCTTAGATCTGACGACAGTGAGTAATGAGCAGTTCTTC. Translating gives CASSLDLTTVSNEQFF. The entire variable domain, with the rest obtained from reference TRBV11-2 and TRBJ2-1, is as follows: EAGVAQSPRYKIIEKRQSVAFWCNPISGHATLYWYQQILGQGPKLLIQFQNNGVVDDSQLPKDRFSAERLKGVDSTLKIQPAKLEDSAVYLCASSLDLTTVSNEQFFGPGTRLTVL.

This chain links TRBV9 with TRBJ1-2, with a weak D call TRBD1 (5 bases). Germline lookup yields CDR1 SGDLS and CDR2 YYNGEE. Deletions cut 4 bases from V and 4 bases from J, with 14 bases between. CDR3 length: 14 residues. The CDR3 DNA is TGTGCCAGCAGCACGGGACCGTCGGGCTATGGCTACACCTTC. It specifies CASSTGPSGYGYTF.

J is TRBJ1-1 and V is TRBV29-1, with TRBD1 matching over 10 bases. V lost 5 bases and J lost 2; bases outside the gene matches: 8. The CDR3 has 15 residues. Germline values: CDR1 SQVTM, CDR2 ANQGSEA. The CDR3 DNA reads as TGCAGCGTTCAACCGGGACAGGGGTTTAACACTGAAGCTTTCTTT. This codes for CSVQPGQGFNTEAFF.

J is TRBJ1-3 and V is TRBV19, with D maybe TRBD1 (6 bases). V was cut by 2 bases and J by 2 bases, with 10 bases left in between. Germline CDR1 reads LNHDA; CDR2 reads SQIVND (reference sequence). CDR3 length: 15 amino acids. This CDR3 reads CASSIRTAAGNTIYF. CDR3 bases: TGTGCCAGTAGTATACGGACAGCCGCTGGAAACACCATATATTTT.

This chain connects TRBV6-5 to TRBJ2-6; D uncertain. Germline V gives CDR1 MNHEY, CDR2 SVGAGI. The V end was cut by 8 bases, the J end by 4 bases, with 15 bases between. The CDR3 sequence is 15 residues long. CDR3 sequence: CASSRMGAGANVLTF. CDR3 nucleotides: TGTGCCAGCTCAAGGATGGGTGCCGGGGCCAACGTCCTGACTTTC.

A single count supports this clone. The J gene is TRBJ2-3, the V gene TRBV6-6; 12 bases line up with TRBD2. Trimming took 8 bases from V and 1 from J; bases not matched to a gene: 4. This CDR3 is built from 15 residues. Germline values: CDR1 MNHNY, CDR2 SVGAGI (reference sequence). CDR3 region: CASELAGGRTDTQYF. CDR3 bases: TGTGCCAGCGAACTAGCGGGAGGCCGCACAGATACGCAGTATTTT.

The chain has TRBV18 and TRBJ1-2; D is perhaps TRBD1 (5 bases). The germline V gene encodes CDR1 KGHSH and CDR2 LQKENI. The CDR3 contains 15 residues. The V gene lost 4 bases and the J gene lost 0 bases, with 12 bases spanning the gap. The CDR3 coding sequence is TGTGCCAGCTCACAGGGACGGGGAGCTAACTATGGCTACACCTTC. This gives the protein CASSQGRGANYGYTF.

The chain uses TRBV19 and TRBJ2-1; D gene unclear. Germline V gene sequence: CDR1 LNHDA, CDR2 SQIVND (reference sequence). The ends were cut back, 7 bases at V and 1 base at J, with 17 bases in the middle. The CDR3 is 16 amino acids. CDR3 sequence reads: CASKGLRAKSYNEQFF. The CDR3 DNA reads as TGTGCCAGTAAGGGCCTACGTGCAAAATCCTACAATGAGCAGTTCTTC.

V usage is TRBV6-1 and J usage is TRBJ1-4; D is undetermined. Germline V CDR1 and CDR2: MNHNS, SASEGT. This CDR3 contains 14 residues. Trimming shortened V by 4 bases and J by 0 bases, and 6 bases separated the two germline ends. The CDR3 region is CASSGPATNEKLFF. CDR3 in DNA: TGTGCCAGCAGTGGACCTGCAACTAATGAAAAACTGTTTTTT.

A note on this clone: The sample has other DNA sequences that encode this CDR3 too. This chain links TRBV27 with TRBJ2-7; TRBD1 matches at 9 bases. This CDR3 comprises 15 residues. The V segment lost 5 bases and the J segment 2 bases; nucleotides outside the gene matches: 7. Germline values: CDR1 MNHEY, CDR2 SMNVEV (reference sequence). Written as DNA, the CDR3 is TGTGCCAGCAGTCTTGGACAGGGGCTGACCTACGAGCAGTACTTC. Amino acids: CASSLGQGLTYEQYF.

The rearrangement uses TRBV29-1 and TRBJ2-1, with D hard to call. The CDR3 extends over 13 amino acids. Per the germline V gene, CDR1 is SQVTM and CDR2 is ANQGSEA. With 6 bases removed from V and 7 bases from J, the gap between germline ends came to 16 bases. CDR3 DNA sequence: TGCAGCGTAGACTTGAATGGAGTGAATGAGCAGTTCTTC. As protein: CSVDLNGVNEQFF.

V and J are TRBV25-1 and TRBJ2-7; D not resolved. Germline loops: CDR1 MGHDK, CDR2 SYGVNS. This CDR3 spans 12 amino acids. V gave up 8 bases and J gave up 4 bases, with 12 bases separating them. CDR3 protein: CASSSTPYEQYF. CDR3 bases: TGTGCCAGCTCCTCGACGCCTTACGAGCAGTACTTC.

This clone showed up just a few times. Other DNA sequences in this specimen translate into the identical CDR3. V is TRBV7-3 and J is TRBJ2-1; tentative D call: TRBD1 (6 bases). CDR1 is SGHTA and CDR2 is FQGTGA in the germline V gene. The V and J ends lost 1 base and 5 bases respectively, with 6 bases between them. The CDR3 covers 13 residues. The CDR3 loop reads CASSLNRDNEQFF. The CDR3, as DNA: TGTGCCAGCAGCTTAAACAGGGACAATGAGCAGTTCTTC.